This T cell receptor (beta chain) appears in the sequencing data of a study of blood T cells in healthy people across ages. The study, taken as a whole, reports: A strong correlation between TCR beta diversity and naive T cell percentage was seen. The lack of PBMC sorting stopped any conclusive naive versus antigen-experienced comparison.

It was with a sample-barcoded 5' primer and a J-beta primer mix that a second PCR of about 6 to 12 cycles was run. A template-switch adaptor containing 12 random nucleotides labeled each cDNA molecule. TCRdb reprocessed the 5' RACE reads with MiXCR, giving one entry per CDR3 protein. This sample has 700,000 or so distinct CDR3 sequences, with about a fifth found just once. A few counts support this clonotype. Its target is unknown. The junction does not match germline at one end; this may be a read error. The CDR3 sequence is 14 residues long. Ranging in age from roughly 6 to 90, the donors were healthy Caucasian individuals from Russia.

The sample consisted of blood. The J gene is TRBJ2-3, the V gene TRBV12-3 or TRBV12-4; D might be TRBD1 or TRBD2, each matching 6 bases. This sequence was found in a man between 65 and 85 years old in good health. The CDR3 loop is CASSLGGRADTQYF. The CDR3 nucleotides read TGTGCCAGCAGCTTAGGGGGGCGCGCAGATACGCAGTATTTT.